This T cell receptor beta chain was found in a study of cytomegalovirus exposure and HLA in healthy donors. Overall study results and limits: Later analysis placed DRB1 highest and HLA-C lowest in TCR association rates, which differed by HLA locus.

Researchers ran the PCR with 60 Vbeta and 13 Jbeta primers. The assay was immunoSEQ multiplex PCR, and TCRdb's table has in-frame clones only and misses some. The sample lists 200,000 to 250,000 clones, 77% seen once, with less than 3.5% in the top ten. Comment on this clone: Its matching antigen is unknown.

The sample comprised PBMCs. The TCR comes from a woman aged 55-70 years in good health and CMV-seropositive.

CDR3: CASSQSLSGRGTDTQYF. DNA of the CDR3: TGCGCCAGCAGCCAAAGTCTTAGCGGGAGGGGCACAGATACGCAGTATTTT. V and J are TRBV5-1 and TRBJ2-3; 11 bases map to TRBD2. Germline lookup yields CDR1 SGHRS and CDR2 YFSETQ. V was pared by 4 bases and J by 1 base, with 8 bases of the junction left unmatched. The CDR3 is 17 amino acids.